This T cell receptor (beta chain) was obtained from a study of T cells in Graves' hyperthyroidism and ophthalmopathy. Study-level points and caveats: Blood also carried most thyroid clonotypes expanded above 0.001.

The CDR3 spans 15 residues. Germline CDR1 and CDR2: SGHNT and YENEEA. The trim removed 5 bases at V and 4 bases at J, leaving 9 bases unmatched. This clonotype was detected once. Its target is unknown. Researchers took RNA transcripts and amplified the TCR beta CDR3 regions from them. With the HTBI primer set, the TCR CDR3 went through a first round of RT-PCR. A single record per CDR3 protein comes from TCRdb applying MiXCR to the multiplex PCR reads. The sample includes more than 550,000 distinct CDR3 sequences, approximately 15% of them seen just once. Hyperthyroidism in the patients, aged 18 to 65, was newly diagnosed and under 2 months in duration.

The chain is built from TRBV11-3 and TRBJ2-7, with 9 bases that match TRBD1. The sequence was collected from a man in his forties or fifties with Graves' hyperthyroidism. The sample was blood. The CDR3 sequence: CASSHAGTGRYEQYF. CDR3 in DNA: TGTGCCAGCAGCCATGCCGGGACAGGGAGATACGAGCAGTACTTC.